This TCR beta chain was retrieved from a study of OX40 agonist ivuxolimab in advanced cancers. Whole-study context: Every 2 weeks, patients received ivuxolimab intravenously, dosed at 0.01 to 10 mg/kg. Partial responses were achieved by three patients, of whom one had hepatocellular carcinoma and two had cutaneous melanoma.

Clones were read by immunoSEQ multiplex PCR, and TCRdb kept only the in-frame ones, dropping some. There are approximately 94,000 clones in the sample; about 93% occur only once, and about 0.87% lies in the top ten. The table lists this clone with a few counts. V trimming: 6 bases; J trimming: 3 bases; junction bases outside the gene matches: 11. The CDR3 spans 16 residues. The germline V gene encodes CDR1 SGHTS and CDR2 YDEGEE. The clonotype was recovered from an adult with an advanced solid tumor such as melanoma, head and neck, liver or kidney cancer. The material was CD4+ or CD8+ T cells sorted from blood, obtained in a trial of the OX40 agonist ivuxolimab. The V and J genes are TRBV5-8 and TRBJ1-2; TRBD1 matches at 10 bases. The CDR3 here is CASNLGGQGFHYGYTF. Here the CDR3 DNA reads TGTGCCAGCAACCTGGGGGGACAGGGGTTTCACTATGGCTACACCTTC.